These 29 T cell receptor beta chains share one sample of origin, sequenced in a study of cytomegalovirus exposure and HLA in healthy donors. Profiled with immunoSEQ multiplex PCR; TCRdb holds only in-frame clones, not every one. Here the sample spans about 160,000 clones, approximately 96% being singletons. The specimen was PBMCs. The receptors shown here come from a woman between 18 and 29 years old in good health and CMV-seronegative.

V is TRBV11-2 and J is TRBJ2-5, with D possibly matching TRBD1 (5 bases). This CDR3 contains 14 residues. CDR1 is SGHAT, CDR2 FQNNGV, per germline. Trimming took off 2 bases at V and 5 bases at J, with 12 bases between the two ends. The CDR3 nucleotides read TGTGCCAGCAGCTTACGGTCCAGGGTGGAGACCCAGTACTTC. Translated: CASSLRSRVETQYF.

The chain recombines TRBV18 with TRBJ2-2, with 7 nucleotides matching TRBD1. Germline loops: CDR1 KGHSH, CDR2 LQKENI. The ends lost 4 bases at V and 15 bases at J; junction bases unmatched: 2. The CDR3 length is 10 residues. The CDR3 bases are TGTGCCAGCTCACGACAGGGTTTGTTTTTT. It is translated as CASSRQGLFF.

The chain joins TRBV5-1 to TRBJ2-3; the match to TRBD2 covers 7 bases. CDR3 length equals 14 residues. J gave up 3 bases and V 6 bases, and 7 bases lay outside the gene matches. Germline assignment: CDR1 SGHRS and CDR2 YFSETQ. The CDR3 DNA reads as TGCGCCAGCAAGACTAGCCCAGGGACAGATACGCAGTATTTT. Protein: CASKTSPGTDTQYF.

V gene TRBV19 combines with J gene TRBJ2-3, with TRBD2 matching over 14 bases. Germline V gives CDR1 LNHDA, CDR2 SQIVND (reference sequence). V dropped 5 bases and J dropped 2; count of bases not matched to a gene: 6. The CDR3 has 17 amino acids. This CDR3 reads CASSSRTSGGHTDTQYF. The CDR3 nucleotides are TGTGCCAGTAGTTCGCGGACTAGCGGGGGGCACACAGATACGCAGTATTTT. Full variable domain (remainder filled in from reference TRBV19 and TRBJ2-3): DGGITQSPKYLFRKEGQNVTLSCEQNLNHDAMYWYRQDPGQGLRLIYYSQIVNDFQKGDIAEGYSVSREKKESFPLTVTSAQKNPTAFYLCASSSRTSGGHTDTQYFGPGTRLTVL.

The gene calls are TRBV7-3 and TRBJ2-2; 9 bases match TRBD1. The germline V gene encodes CDR1 SGHTA and CDR2 FQGTGA. CDR3 length: 17 residues. V was clipped by 5 bases and J by 1 base; unmatched bases: 8. CDR3 in amino acids: CASSRLATGGNTGELFF. The DNA for the CDR3 is TGTGCCAGCAGCCGGTTGGCGACAGGGGGGAACACCGGGGAGCTGTTTTTT.

The chain combines TRBV15 with TRBJ2-5, with 9 bases fitting TRBD1. V trimming: 7 bases; J trimming: 4 bases; junction bases outside the gene matches: 10. Germline V gives CDR1 LNHNV, CDR2 YYDKDF (reference sequence). The CDR3 is made up of 15 amino acids. The CDR3 reads CATTADRGYGETQYF. DNA for the CDR3: TGTGCCACCACCGCGGACAGGGGATATGGAGAGACCCAGTACTTC.

This chain uses TRBV27 with TRBJ1-4; no definite D call. V was clipped by 0 bases and J by 10 bases, with 12 bases between them. This CDR3 is built from 14 residues. CDR1 is MNHEY, CDR2 SMNVEV, per germline (reference sequence). The CDR3 spells CASSLSFGDLKLFF. DNA of the CDR3: TGTGCCAGCAGTTTATCTTTCGGGGATCTAAAACTGTTTTTT.

The chain combines TRBV5-1 with TRBJ2-1; a weak D match, TRBD1 (5 bases). There are 14 residues in the CDR3. V was pared by 0 bases and J by 6 bases, with 10 bases between. Germline CDR1 and CDR2: SGHRS and YFSETQ. CDR3 nucleotide sequence: TGCGCCAGCAGCTTGGTGACAGCCGGCAATGAGCAGTTCTTC. This encodes CASSLVTAGNEQFF.

V usage is TRBV6-5 and J usage is TRBJ2-3; D unclear. V was clipped by 4 bases and J by 4 bases, with 6 bases between them. CDR3 size: 12 residues. CDR1 MNHEY and CDR2 SVGAGI come from the germline V gene. The CDR3 spells CASSSRADTQYF. The CDR3 coding sequence is TGTGCCAGCAGTTCTAGAGCAGATACGCAGTATTTT.

V gene TRBV5-4 combines with J gene TRBJ1-3; 7 bases fit TRBD1. The CDR3 extends over 13 amino acids. Losses at the gene ends were 4 bases for V and 4 bases for J; bases not matched to a gene: 2. Germline V lookup: CDR1 SGHNT, CDR2 YYREEE (reference sequence). For the CDR3, the DNA is TGTGCCAGCAGCCGGACAGGCGGAAACACCATATATTTT. As protein: CASSRTGGNTIYF.

The chain recombines TRBV9 with TRBJ1-1, with D perhaps matching TRBD1 (5 bases). The CDR3 spans 18 residues. CDR1 and CDR2 (germline): SGDLS, YYNGEE. The V end was cut by 3 bases, the J end by 0 bases, with 21 bases between. CDR3 nucleotide sequence: TGTGCCAGCAGCGCTGGAGGAGTTTGGGGGGGGATGAACACTGAAGCTTTCTTT. Amino acids: CASSAGGVWGGMNTEAFF.

This clone has just one count. V is TRBV11-1 and J is TRBJ1-2; unclear D gene. Trimming shortened V by 3 bases and J by 5 bases, and 10 bases separated the two germline ends. The CDR3 is 13 amino acids. The germline gives CDR1 SGHAT, CDR2 FQDESV (reference sequence). CDR3 DNA: TGTGCCAGCAGCTTCGGCAGCGAATATGGCTACACCTTC. Its translation: CASSFGSEYGYTF.

The chain's CDR3 is CASAREATNEKLFF. CDR3 in DNA: TGTGCCAGCGCAAGGGAGGCGACTAATGAAAAACTGTTTTTT. This rearrangement joins TRBV6-5 to TRBJ1-4; no firm D call. The germline CDR1 and CDR2 sequences are MNHEY and SVGAGI. The CDR3 runs to 14 residues. V lost 8 bases and J lost 2, with 12 bases in between.

CDR3 DNA: TGTGCCAGCAATACCCGGGCAGGGGGTTTAGAGACCCAGTACTTC. Residues: CASNTRAGGLETQYF. The V and J genes are TRBV7-9 and TRBJ2-5, with 7 nucleotides matching TRBD1. Germline values: CDR1 SEHNR, CDR2 FQNEAQ (reference sequence). The CDR3 extends over 15 amino acids. V shed 7 bases, J shed 4 bases, and the junction held 12 bases outside the gene matches.

The chain combines TRBV27 with TRBJ1-6, with D possibly TRBD1 on 5 matching bases. CDR1 MNHEY and CDR2 SMNVEV come from the germline V gene (reference sequence). Trimming stripped 5 bases from V and 0 bases from J, with 11 bases between. CDR3 size: 16 residues. CDR3 nucleotide sequence: TGTGCCAGCAGTGCGGGACGGAGCTCCTATAATTCACCCCTCCACTTT. It yields the protein CASSAGRSSYNSPLHF.

The chain uses TRBV12-5 and TRBJ2-7, with D perhaps TRBD2 (6 bases). Germline values: CDR1 LGHNT, CDR2 FRNRAP. V was clipped by 2 bases and J by 6 bases, with 11 bases between them. The CDR3 runs 13 residues. DNA for the CDR3: TGTGCTAGTGGTTTGATCCCCGGGGGCGAGCAGTACTTC. It yields the protein CASGLIPGGEQYF.

This clone was detected only once. This chain joins TRBV2 and TRBJ2-5, with D possibly TRBD1 on 6 matching bases. The CDR3 contains 14 residues. CDR1 is SNHLY, CDR2 FYNNEI, per germline. The V and J ends lost 6 bases and 4 bases respectively, with 15 bases between them. In nucleotides, the CDR3 is TGTGCCAGCAGACACAGGGTGTTGGGAGAGACCCAGTACTTC. Protein product: CASRHRVLGETQYF.

The chain carries TRBV7-8 and TRBJ2-7; D perhaps matches TRBD1 (6 bases). Germline CDR1 and CDR2: SGHVS and FQNEAQ. This CDR3 has 13 residues. Between the trimmed V and J ends, which lost 5 bases and 7 bases, there was a span of 15 bases. CDR3 nucleotides: TGTGCCAGCAGCCCAACAGGGAAAGAAGAGCAGTACTTC. The encoded protein is CASSPTGKEEQYF.

To note about this clone: In the same sample, other DNA sequences code for this CDR3. The chain couples TRBV9 to TRBJ2-1, with 7 bases aligning to TRBD2. Germline V gives CDR1 SGDLS, CDR2 YYNGEE. Germline trimming cut 0 bases from V and 0 bases from J; bases unmatched to any gene: 3. This CDR3 comprises 16 residues. The DNA of the CDR3 is TGTGCCAGCAGCGTAGGTGGCGGGAGCTCCTACAATGAGCAGTTCTTC. Protein sequence: CASSVGGGSSYNEQFF.

CDR3 protein: CASSPTGLAGGTDTQYF. The CDR3 DNA reads TGTGCCAGCTCACCGACGGGACTAGCGGGGGGCACAGATACGCAGTATTTT. This chain connects TRBV18 to TRBJ2-3; 14 bases map to TRBD2. CDR3 length: 17 amino acids. Trimming cost V 3 bases and J 1 base; bases outside gene matches: 3. Germline lookup yields CDR1 KGHSH and CDR2 LQKENI.

The CDR3 DNA follows: TGCAGCGTTGAAGACCGGGACAGTGGGTCGCAGTATTTT. Amino acids: CSVEDRDSGSQYF. The J gene is TRBJ2-3, the V gene TRBV29-1; 7 bases line up with TRBD1. Germline V gene lookup returns CDR1 SQVTM and CDR2 ANQGSEA. This CDR3 is 13 amino acids long. Germline trimming cut 0 bases from V and 10 bases from J; bases unmatched to any gene: 7.

The chain couples TRBV7-6 to TRBJ2-5, with D possibly being TRBD2 (5 bases). V was clipped by 5 bases and J by 5 bases, with 12 bases between them. CDR3 length: 13 amino acids. In germline, CDR1 is SGHVS, CDR2 FNYEAQ. CDR3: CASSPNGGETQYF. CDR3 nucleotide sequence: TGTGCCAGCAGCCCAAACGGCGGGGAGACCCAGTACTTC. Combining the CDR3 with reference TRBV7-6 and TRBJ2-5 gives the whole variable domain GAGVSQSPRYKVTKRGQDVALRCDPISGHVSLYWYRQALGQGPEFLTYFNYEAQQDKSGLPNDRFSAERPEGSISTLTIQRTEQRDSAMYRCASSPNGGETQYFGPGTRLLVL.

The CDR3 spells CASSLELGWDSSGGNEQFF. CDR3 in DNA: TGTGCCAGCAGCTTAGAGCTCGGGTGGGATTCTAGCGGGGGAAATGAGCAGTTCTTC. This chain uses TRBV13 with TRBJ2-1; 10 nucleotides agree with TRBD2. CDR3 length: 19 residues. The germline gives CDR1 PRHDT, CDR2 FYEKMQ (reference sequence). Unmatched junction bases numbered 16, after V lost 1 base and J lost 7 bases.

The chain has TRBV11-3 and TRBJ2-5, with 7 bases matching TRBD2. Per the germline V gene, CDR1 is SGHNT and CDR2 is YENEEA. The CDR3 runs 14 residues. The V gene end was trimmed by 3 bases and the J gene end by 7 bases; junction bases not matched to a gene: 8. CDR3 sequence reads: CASSLGLSGGTQYF. For the CDR3, the DNA is TGTGCCAGCAGCTTGGGACTATCAGGAGGGACCCAGTACTTC.

This sequence joins TRBV9 and TRBJ1-6, with TRBD1 identical over 7 bases. The length of the CDR3 is 16 residues. Germline lookup yields CDR1 SGDLS and CDR2 YYNGEE. Trimming at V came to 4 bases and at J to 4 bases, leaving 8 bases not matched to a gene. CDR3 loop: CASSPGTEIYNSPLHF. The CDR3, as DNA: TGTGCCAGCAGCCCCGGGACAGAGATATATAATTCACCCCTCCACTTT.

The V and J genes are TRBV7-8 and TRBJ2-7, with TRBD1 matching over 8 bases. Germline trimming cut 2 bases from V and 5 bases from J; bases unmatched to any gene: 11. The CDR3 is made up of 16 amino acids. Germline CDR1 SGHVS, CDR2 FQNEAQ. The CDR3 DNA follows: TGTGCCAGCAGCTTAAGCGCCTGGACAGGGTACAACGAGCAGTACTTC. Its protein product is CASSLSAWTGYNEQYF.

The gene calls are TRBV2 and TRBJ2-3; 11 nucleotides line up with TRBD1. The CDR3 sequence is 15 residues long. The germline gives CDR1 SNHLY, CDR2 FYNNEI. J lost 6 bases, V lost 2 bases, and 4 bases had no gene match. The CDR3 coding sequence is TGTGCCAGCAGTGAATCCCGGACAGGGGGCGATACGCAGTATTTT. This encodes CASSESRTGGDTQYF.

The chain couples TRBV7-2 to TRBJ1-1; 10 bases align to TRBD1. The germline V gene has CDR1 SGHTA and CDR2 FQGNSA. The CDR3 covers 15 residues. The V and J ends lost 6 bases and 5 bases, in that order; junction bases with no gene match: 9. The CDR3 DNA reads TGTGCCAGCAGTTTCCCCTGGACAGGGGGGACTGAAGCTTTCTTT. Protein sequence: CASSFPWTGGTEAFF.

The rearrangement links TRBV5-4 to TRBJ1-2; 7 bases line up with TRBD1. Germline CDR1 reads SGHNT; CDR2 reads YYREEE (reference sequence). The CDR3 covers 16 residues. The V and J ends lost 0 bases and 5 bases, in that order; junction bases with no gene match: 10. The CDR3 DNA sequence: TGTGCCAGCAGCTTGGTTGGCAGGGGGAGGACTTATGGCTACACCTTC. It encodes CASSLVGRGRTYGYTF.